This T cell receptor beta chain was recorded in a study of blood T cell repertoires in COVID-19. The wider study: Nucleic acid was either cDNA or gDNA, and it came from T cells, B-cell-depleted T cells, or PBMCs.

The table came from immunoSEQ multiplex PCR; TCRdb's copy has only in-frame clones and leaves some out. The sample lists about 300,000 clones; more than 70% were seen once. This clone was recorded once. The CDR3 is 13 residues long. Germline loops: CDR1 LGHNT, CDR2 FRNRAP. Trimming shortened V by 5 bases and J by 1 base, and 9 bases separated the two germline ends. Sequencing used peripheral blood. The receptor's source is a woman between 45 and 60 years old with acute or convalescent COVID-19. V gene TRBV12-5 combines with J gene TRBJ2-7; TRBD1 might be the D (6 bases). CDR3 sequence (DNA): TGTGCTAGTGGTGTGACAGGTTCCTACGAGCAGTACGTC. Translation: CASGVTGSYEQYV.